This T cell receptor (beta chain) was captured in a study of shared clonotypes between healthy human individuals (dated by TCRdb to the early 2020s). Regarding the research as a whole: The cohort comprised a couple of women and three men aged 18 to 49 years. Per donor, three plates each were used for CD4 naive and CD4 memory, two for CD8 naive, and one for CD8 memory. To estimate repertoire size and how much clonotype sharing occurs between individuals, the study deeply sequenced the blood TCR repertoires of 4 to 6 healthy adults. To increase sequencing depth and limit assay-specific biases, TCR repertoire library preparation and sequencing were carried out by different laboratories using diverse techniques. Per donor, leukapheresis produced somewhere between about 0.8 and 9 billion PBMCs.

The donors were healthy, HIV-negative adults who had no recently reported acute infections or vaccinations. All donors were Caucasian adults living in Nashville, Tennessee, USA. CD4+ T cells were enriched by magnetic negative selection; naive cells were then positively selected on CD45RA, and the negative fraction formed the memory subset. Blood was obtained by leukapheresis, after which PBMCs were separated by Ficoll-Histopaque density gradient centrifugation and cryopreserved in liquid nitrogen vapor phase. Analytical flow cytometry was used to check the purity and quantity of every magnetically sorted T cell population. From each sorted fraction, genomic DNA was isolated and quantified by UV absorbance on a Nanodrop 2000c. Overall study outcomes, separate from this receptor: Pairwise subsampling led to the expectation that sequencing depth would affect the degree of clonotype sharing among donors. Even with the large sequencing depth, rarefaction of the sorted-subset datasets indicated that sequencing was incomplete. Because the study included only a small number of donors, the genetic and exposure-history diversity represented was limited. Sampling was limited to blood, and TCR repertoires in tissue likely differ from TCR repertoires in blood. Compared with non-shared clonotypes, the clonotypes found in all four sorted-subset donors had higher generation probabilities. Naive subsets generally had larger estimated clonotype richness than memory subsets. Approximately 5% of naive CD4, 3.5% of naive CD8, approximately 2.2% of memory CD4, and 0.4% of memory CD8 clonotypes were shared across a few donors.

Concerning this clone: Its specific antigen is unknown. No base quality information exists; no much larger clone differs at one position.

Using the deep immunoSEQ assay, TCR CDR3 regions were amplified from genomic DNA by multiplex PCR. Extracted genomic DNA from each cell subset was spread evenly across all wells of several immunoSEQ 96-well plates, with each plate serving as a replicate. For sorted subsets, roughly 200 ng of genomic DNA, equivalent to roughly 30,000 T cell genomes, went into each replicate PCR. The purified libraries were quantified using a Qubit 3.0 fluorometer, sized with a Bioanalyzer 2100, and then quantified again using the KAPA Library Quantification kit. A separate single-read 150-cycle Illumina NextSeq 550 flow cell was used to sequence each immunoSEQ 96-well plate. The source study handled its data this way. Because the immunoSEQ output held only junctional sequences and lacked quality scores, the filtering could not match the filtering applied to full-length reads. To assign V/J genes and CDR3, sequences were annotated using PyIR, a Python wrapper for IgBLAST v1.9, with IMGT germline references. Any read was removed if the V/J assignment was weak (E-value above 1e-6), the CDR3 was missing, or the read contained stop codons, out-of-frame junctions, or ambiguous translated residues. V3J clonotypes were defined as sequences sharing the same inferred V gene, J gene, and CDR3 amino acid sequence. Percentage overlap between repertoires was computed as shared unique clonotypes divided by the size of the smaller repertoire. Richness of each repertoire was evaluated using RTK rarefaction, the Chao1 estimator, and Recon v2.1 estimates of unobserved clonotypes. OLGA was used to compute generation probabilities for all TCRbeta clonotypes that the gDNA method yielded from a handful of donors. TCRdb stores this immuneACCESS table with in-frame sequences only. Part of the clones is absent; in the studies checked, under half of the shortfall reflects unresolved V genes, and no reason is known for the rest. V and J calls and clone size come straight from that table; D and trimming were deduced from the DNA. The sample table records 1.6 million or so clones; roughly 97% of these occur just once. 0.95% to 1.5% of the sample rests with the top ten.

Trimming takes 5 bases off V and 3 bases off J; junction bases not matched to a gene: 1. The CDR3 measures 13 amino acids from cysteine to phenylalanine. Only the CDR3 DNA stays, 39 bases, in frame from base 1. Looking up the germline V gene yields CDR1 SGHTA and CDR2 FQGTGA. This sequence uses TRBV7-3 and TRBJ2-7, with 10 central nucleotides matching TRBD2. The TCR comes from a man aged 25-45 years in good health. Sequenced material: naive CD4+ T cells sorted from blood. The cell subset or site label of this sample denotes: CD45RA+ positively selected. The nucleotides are TGTGCCAGCAGCCGGACTAGCGGCTACGAGCAGTACTTC. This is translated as CASSRTSGYEQYF. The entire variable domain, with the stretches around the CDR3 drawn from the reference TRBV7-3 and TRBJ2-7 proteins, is GAGVSQTPSNKVTEKGKYVELRCDPISGHTALYWYRQSLGQGPEFLIYFQGTGAADDSGLPNDRFFAVRPEGSVSTLKIQRTERGDSAVYLCASSRTSGYEQYFGPGTRLTVT.